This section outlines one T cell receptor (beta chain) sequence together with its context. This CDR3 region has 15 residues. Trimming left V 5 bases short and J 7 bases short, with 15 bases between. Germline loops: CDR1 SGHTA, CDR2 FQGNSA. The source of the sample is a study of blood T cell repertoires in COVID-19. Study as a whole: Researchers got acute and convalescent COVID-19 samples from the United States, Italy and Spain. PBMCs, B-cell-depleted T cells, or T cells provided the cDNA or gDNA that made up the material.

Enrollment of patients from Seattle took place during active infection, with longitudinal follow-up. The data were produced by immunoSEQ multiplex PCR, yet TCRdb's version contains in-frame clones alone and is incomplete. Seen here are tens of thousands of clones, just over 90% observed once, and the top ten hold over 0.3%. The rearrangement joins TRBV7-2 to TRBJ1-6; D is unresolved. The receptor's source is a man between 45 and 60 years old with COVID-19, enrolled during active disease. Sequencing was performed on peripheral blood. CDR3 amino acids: CASSPPRSGNSPLHF. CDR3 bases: TGTGCCAGCAGCCCCCCCCGGTCCGGGAATTCACCCCTCCACTTT.